This T cell receptor beta chain originates from a study of T cell responses to AZD1222 COVID-19 vaccine. Repertoires were generated with immunoSEQ multiplex PCR, while TCRdb's copy carries only in-frame clones and drops some. This sample has 130,000 or so clones, with about 91% found just once. Study-wide findings and caveats: AZD1222 recipients seropositive at baseline numbered only six or seven. Spike-specific TCR breadth and depth went up after people got two AZD1222 doses.

Of note for this clone: The antigen is undetermined.

The specimen was peripheral blood, collected 28 days after the second AZD1222 dose. This TCR was recovered from an adult who received the AZD1222 COVID-19 vaccine.

CDR3 sequence: CASSLAGGQGAYGYTF. CDR3 sequence (DNA): TGTGCCAGCAGCTTGGCCGGGGGGCAGGGGGCTTATGGCTACACCTTC. The genes are TRBV5-4 and TRBJ1-2, with 8 bases aligning to TRBD1. The ends lost 0 bases at V and 5 bases at J; junction bases unmatched: 9. The CDR3 extends over 16 amino acids. Germline V gene lookup returns CDR1 SGHNT and CDR2 YYREEE (reference sequence).